These 18 T cell receptor beta chains share one sample of origin, sequenced in a study of CD8 T cells in Susac syndrome. When the RNA was reverse transcribed, random hexamers were used with an input of about 0.5 to 1 ug. TCRdb ran MiXCR on the immunoSEQ multiplex PCR reads and lists one entry per CDR3 protein. The sample has some 180,000 distinct CDR3 sequences; around 93% are singletons. Sequencing input: CD4+ T cells from PBMCs. These TCRs come from a human donor in good health.

The chain carries TRBV12-3 or TRBV12-4 and TRBJ1-1, with 7 bases matching TRBD1. V shed 4 bases, J shed 1 base, and the junction held 3 bases outside the gene matches. The CDR3 extends over 14 amino acids. In nucleotides, the CDR3 is TGTGCCAGCAGTTCGAGGACAGGGAACACTGAAGCTTTCTTT. Amino acids: CASSSRTGNTEAFF.

This clonotype was seen a few times. In nucleotides, the CDR3 is TGCGCCAGCAAATTATCCGGGGGGAATTCACCCCTCCACTTT. Protein product: CASKLSGGNSPLHF. This chain joins TRBV5-1 and TRBJ1-6; tentatively, D is TRBD1 (5 bases). Deletions cut 6 bases from V and 7 bases from J, with 14 bases between. The germline gives CDR1 SGHRS, CDR2 YFSETQ. CDR3 size: 14 residues. The variable domain in full, completed from reference TRBV5-1 and TRBJ1-6, reads KAGVTQTPRYLIKTRGQQVTLSCSPISGHRSVSWYQQTPGQGLQFLFEYFSETQRNKGNFPGRFSGRQFSNSRSEMNVSTLELGDSALYLCASKLSGGNSPLHFGNGTRLTVT.

J is TRBJ2-1 and V is TRBV4-1, with 7 bases fitting TRBD1. The CDR3 contains 15 residues. The germline V gene encodes CDR1 MGHRA and CDR2 YSYEKL. V lost 0 bases, J lost 4 bases, and 3 bases stayed unmatched. CDR3 sequence (DNA): TGCGCCAGCAGCCAAGAAGGGACAGCTTACAATGAGCAGTTCTTC. Its protein product is CASSQEGTAYNEQFF.

The J gene is TRBJ1-2, the V gene TRBV6-6; unclear D gene. Germline CDR1 reads MNHNY; CDR2 reads SVGAGI (reference sequence). The length of the CDR3 is 11 residues. Trimming pared 5 bases from V and 7 bases from J, leaving 8 bases between. The CDR3 reads CASSVPGGYTF. The CDR3 DNA reads TGTGCCAGCAGTGTCCCGGGTGGCTACACCTTC.

The V call is TRBV2, the J call TRBJ2-1; D may be TRBD1 (5 bases). Per germline, CDR1 SNHLY and CDR2 FYNNEI. This CDR3 has 13 residues. The V and J ends lost 9 bases and 4 bases respectively, with 13 bases between them. CDR3 bases: TGTGCCAGTCTCGTTGGGGCTTACAATGAGCAGTTCTTC. This gives the protein CASLVGAYNEQFF. The full variable domain, in which reference TRBV2 and TRBJ2-1 provide the parts outside the CDR3, is EPEVTQTPSHQVTQMGQEVILRCVPISNHLYFYWYRQILGQKVEFLVSFYNNEISEKSEIFDDQFSVERPDGSNFTLKIRSTKLEDSAMYFCASLVGAYNEQFFGPGTRLTVL.

The chain employs TRBV3-1 and TRBJ1-1; possible D gene TRBD1, 5 bases. V lost 1 base, J lost 4 bases, and 13 bases lay in between. Germline-derived CDR1 and CDR2 are LGHDT and YNNKEL (reference sequence). The CDR3 covers 15 residues. CDR3 protein: CASSQGAGLGTEAFF. The CDR3 DNA sequence: TGTGCCAGCAGCCAAGGAGCAGGGTTAGGCACTGAAGCTTTCTTT.

The CDR3 coding sequence is TGCAGCGTCTATACGCATCGAGAGACCCAGTACTTC. As protein: CSVYTHRETQYF. The chain carries TRBV29-1 and TRBJ2-5; D is uncertain. The CDR3 extends over 12 amino acids. CDR1 and CDR2 (germline): SQVTM, ANQGSEA. The V end was cut by 6 bases, the J end by 4 bases, with 12 bases between. Looking up the rest from reference TRBV29-1 and TRBJ2-5 gives the full variable domain: SAVISQKPSRDICQRGTSLTIQCQVDSQVTMMFWYRQQPGQSLTLIATANQGSEATYESGFVIDKFPISRPNLTFSTLTVSNMSPEDSSIYLCSVYTHRETQYFGPGTRLLVL.

This rearrangement joins TRBV12-3 or TRBV12-4 to TRBJ1-5, with D possibly being TRBD1 (5 bases). CDR3 length: 14 residues. The ends were cut back, 2 bases at V and 9 bases at J, with 14 bases in the middle. The CDR3, as DNA: TGTGCCAGCAGTTTAAGACTGTCCGGGGGGCCCCAGCATTTT. Protein sequence: CASSLRLSGGPQHF.

This chain connects TRBV9 to TRBJ2-1; the match to TRBD2 covers 9 bases. Germline V gene sequence: CDR1 SGDLS, CDR2 YYNGEE. V gave up 0 bases and J gave up 5 bases; unmatched junction bases: 3. This CDR3 is built from 15 residues. CDR3 sequence: CASSVGLAANNEQFF. Written as DNA, the CDR3 is TGTGCCAGCAGCGTAGGACTAGCGGCCAACAATGAGCAGTTCTTC.

CDR3 nucleotides: TGTGCCAGCAGCGGGGAGTGGGGCGGGCAGCCCCAGCATTTT. The encoded protein is CASSGEWGGQPQHF. The chain has TRBV6-4 and TRBJ1-5, with D perhaps TRBD1 (5 bases). The germline CDR1 and CDR2 sequences are MRHNA and SNTAGT. Trimming left V 6 bases short and J 7 bases short, with 16 bases between. CDR3 length equals 14 residues.

The chain joins TRBV5-1 to TRBJ2-1; no firm D call. The germline V and J ends were trimmed by 1 base and 5 bases, with 10 bases remaining between them. The CDR3 covers 14 residues. Germline lookup yields CDR1 SGHRS and CDR2 YFSETQ. The CDR3 sequence is CASSLRQPNNEQFF. Written as DNA, the CDR3 is TGCGCCAGCAGCTTGCGACAACCCAACAATGAGCAGTTCTTC.

The chain joins TRBV27 to TRBJ2-7; TRBD1 matches 8 bases. Germline V gene data show CDR1 as MNHEY and CDR2 as SMNVEV (reference sequence). The V gene end was trimmed by 5 bases and the J gene end by 0 bases; junction bases not matched to a gene: 6. The CDR3 runs 15 residues. CDR3 sequence (DNA): TGTGCCAGCAGTCCGAGGACAGGGAGCTCCTACGAGCAGTACTTC. Translated, it gives CASSPRTGSSYEQYF.

The CDR3 is CASSRTDSYEQYF. The CDR3 DNA follows: TGTGCCAGCAGCCGGACGGACTCCTACGAGCAGTACTTC. The V and J genes are TRBV7-6 and TRBJ2-7, with D unclear. The length of the CDR3 is 13 residues. The V and J ends lost 5 bases and 0 bases respectively, with 8 bases between them. Germline CDR1 and CDR2: SGHVS and FNYEAQ.

CDR3 nucleotide sequence: TGCAGTGCGAGACTGGCTGGCAAGACCCAGTACTTC. Translation: CSARLAGKTQYF. The chain recombines TRBV20-1 with TRBJ2-5; D remains unclear. In germline, CDR1 is DFQATT, CDR2 SNEGSKA (reference sequence). This CDR3 contains 12 residues. Trimming cost V 6 bases and J 6 bases, with 14 bases left between them.

V is TRBV29-1 and J is TRBJ1-1; D unclear. The CDR3 spans 13 residues. Germline V gives CDR1 SQVTM, CDR2 ANQGSEA. V lost 6 bases to trimming and J lost 1 base, with 12 bases between them. CDR3 region: CSVARSANTEAFF. The CDR3 nucleotides read TGCAGCGTCGCACGATCAGCGAACACTGAAGCTTTCTTT.

For the CDR3, the DNA is TGTGCCAGCAGTTTAGAAAAGGGGCAAGCTTTCTTT. Amino acids: CASSLEKGQAFF. The gene calls are TRBV12-3 or TRBV12-4 and TRBJ1-1; tentatively, D is TRBD1 (5 bases). V shed 1 base and J shed 9 bases, with 9 bases lying between them. The CDR3 loop spans 12 amino acids.

V gene TRBV7-2 combines with J gene TRBJ2-3, with unresolved D. The CDR3 loop spans 14 amino acids. V dropped 5 bases and J dropped 0 bases, with 9 bases sitting between them. From germline, CDR1 is SGHTA and CDR2 FQGNSA. CDR3 in DNA: TGTGCCAGCAGCCCCCAAAGGAGCACAGATACGCAGTATTTT. Amino acid sequence: CASSPQRSTDTQYF.

V usage is TRBV19 and J usage is TRBJ2-1, with 11 positions matching TRBD2. The V segment lost 5 bases and the J segment 7 bases; nucleotides outside the gene matches: 10. This CDR3 is 16 amino acids long. Germline assignment: CDR1 LNHDA and CDR2 SQIVND (reference sequence). The CDR3 reads CASSSSSGGLGNEQFF. DNA of the CDR3: TGTGCCAGTAGTTCCTCTAGCGGGGGGCTGGGAAATGAGCAGTTCTTC.